This TCR beta chain is drawn from a study of metastatic and nonmetastatic thyroid tumors. Study at large: Repertoires of blood and of tissue (tumor or nodule) from malignant and benign thyroid patients were compared.

Under the authors' procedure: Variation in CDR3 across clinicopathological groups served as the basis for constructing a distant-metastasis classifier in papillary thyroid cancer. With MiXCR, TCRdb reprocessed the PCR reads. These V and J calls originate from TCRdb's pipeline instead of the authors' own analysis. The profile shows some 2,000 clones, around 24% of them singletons. The entire patient cohort was treatment-naive prior to thyroid surgery. This clone showed up just a few times. Its cognate antigen is unknown. General observations from the study: Within blood and tumor, benign nodules reportedly had significantly lower TCR beta diversity than malignant thyroid tumors did.

Per the germline V gene, CDR1 is MNHNS and CDR2 is SASEGT. V gave up 7 bases and J gave up 6 bases, with 19 bases separating them. The CDR3 has 16 amino acids. Source material: adjacent normal tissue. This chain links TRBV6-1 with TRBJ1-6; TRBD1 might be the D (6 bases). The clonotype comes from a male donor with papillary thyroid cancer or a benign thyroid nodule (not recorded which). Some clones in this sample may be carry-over from other donors' samples. CDR3 residues: CASITGTWAINSPLHF. DNA of the CDR3: TGTGCCAGCATCACCGGGACATGGGCGATTAATTCACCCCTCCACTTT.